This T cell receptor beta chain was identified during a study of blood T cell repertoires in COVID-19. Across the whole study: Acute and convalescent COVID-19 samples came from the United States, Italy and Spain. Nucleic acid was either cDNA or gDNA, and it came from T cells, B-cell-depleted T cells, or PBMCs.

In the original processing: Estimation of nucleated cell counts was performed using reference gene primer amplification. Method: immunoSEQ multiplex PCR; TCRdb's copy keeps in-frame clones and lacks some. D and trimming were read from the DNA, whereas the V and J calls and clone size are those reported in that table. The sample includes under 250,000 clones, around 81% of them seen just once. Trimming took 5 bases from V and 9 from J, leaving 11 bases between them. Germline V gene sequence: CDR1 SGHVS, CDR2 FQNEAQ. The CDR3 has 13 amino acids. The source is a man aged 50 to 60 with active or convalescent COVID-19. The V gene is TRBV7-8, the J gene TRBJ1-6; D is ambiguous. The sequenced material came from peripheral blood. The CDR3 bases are TGTGCCAGCAGCCTAAGGCCGGGTTCACCCCTCCACTTT. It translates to CASSLRPGSPLHF.